The 6 T cell receptor beta chains listed next were all sequenced from one sample in a study of blood T cell repertoires in COVID-19. Sequencing was performed with immunoSEQ multiplex PCR; in TCRdb, only in-frame clones are kept and a portion is missing. The sample has 160,000 or so clones, approximately 78% seen once. Specimen: peripheral blood. Receptor source: a human donor in a cohort sampled during active COVID-19.

V and J are TRBV6-2 or TRBV6-3 and TRBJ2-3; 8 nucleotides match TRBD2. Germline V gives CDR1 MNHEY, CDR2 SVGEGT. The CDR3 loop spans 16 amino acids. The ends lost 5 bases at V and 5 bases at J; junction bases unmatched: 12. The CDR3 spells CASSPQAGVAGDTQYF. The CDR3, as DNA: TGTGCCAGCAGTCCGCAAGCGGGGGTGGCAGGAGATACGCAGTATTTT.

The rearrangement links TRBV11-2 to TRBJ1-1; D is unresolved. The ends were cut back, 7 bases at V and 0 bases at J, with 9 bases in the middle. This CDR3 comprises 13 residues. Germline V gene sequence: CDR1 SGHAT, CDR2 FQNNGV. In DNA form, the CDR3 reads TGTGCCAGCACTCGGGATTTGAACACTGAAGCTTTCTTT. Its translation: CASTRDLNTEAFF.

This chain uses TRBV6-5 with TRBJ2-7; 10 bases map to TRBD2. CDR3 length: 16 residues. After removal of 2 bases from V and 2 bases from J, the junction contained 6 bases not matched to a gene. Looked up from germline, CDR1 is MNHEY and CDR2 is SVGAGI. CDR3 nucleotides: TGTGCCAGCAGTTACGTGGCCAGCGGGAGGGCCTACGAGCAGTACTTC. It specifies CASSYVASGRAYEQYF.

This clone was seen once. The gene calls are TRBV5-8 and TRBJ2-3; D perhaps matches TRBD1 (5 bases). This CDR3 region has 13 residues. Germline V CDR1 and CDR2: SGHTS, YDEGEE. V was cut by 5 bases and J by 0 bases, with 7 bases left in between. CDR3 sequence reads: CASRRQSTDTQYF. For the CDR3, the DNA is TGTGCCAGCAGAAGACAGAGCACAGATACGCAGTATTTT.

The V gene is TRBV3-1 (or the pseudogene TRBV3-2), the J gene TRBJ2-7; D remains ambiguous. The CDR3 is 13 residues long. The germline CDR1 and CDR2 sequences are LGHDT and YNNKEL (reference sequence). V was pared by 9 bases and J by 0 bases, with 12 bases between. The CDR3 sequence is CARAPWSSYEQYF. As DNA, the CDR3 is TGTGCCAGGGCGCCGTGGAGCTCCTACGAGCAGTACTTC.

This clone has a single count. V gene TRBV7-8 combines with J gene TRBJ1-6; 9 nucleotides line up with TRBD1. Germline V gene lookup returns CDR1 SGHVS and CDR2 FQNEAQ. The CDR3 runs 15 residues. V trimming: 5 bases; J trimming: 7 bases; junction bases outside the gene matches: 6. Here the CDR3 DNA reads TGTGCCAGCAGCCCAGAGGGACAGGGAAATTCACCCCTCCACTTT. It translates to CASSPEGQGNSPLHF.